The 17 T cell receptor beta chains listed next were all sequenced from one sample in a study of CD8 T cells in ankylosing spondylitis (dated by TCRdb to the late 2010s). Broad study findings and their caveats: Blood from ankylosing spondylitis patients appeared to be characterized by a TCR beta motif made up of several highly homologous amino acid variants.

Library preparation was by 5' RACE. The sequencer was an Illumina HiSeq 2500. TCRdb itself trimmed the public reads at Q25 with fastp, ran MiXCR and retained productive beta chains. All rows with the same CDR3 protein become a single entry with the most common DNA and genes. In this sample the table shows about 220,000 distinct CDR3 sequences, approximately 7.3% of which occur a single time. The top ten clonotypes cover approximately 15% of the sample. These receptors' antigens are unknown. The specimen was blood, either unsorted or a sorted T cell fraction (not recorded which). The receptors derive from a male donor with ankylosing spondylitis.

In its sample, this clonotype was seen many times. The V gene is TRBV5-1, the J gene TRBJ1-2; 7 positions agree with TRBD1. The CDR3 is 16 residues long. Germline values: CDR1 SGHRS, CDR2 YFSETQ. V lost 3 bases to trimming and J lost 7 bases; unmatched junction nucleotides: 15. CDR3 protein: CASSSWPGDRVGGYTF. The CDR3 DNA follows: TGCGCCAGCAGCTCTTGGCCCGGAGACAGGGTGGGTGGCTACACCTTC.

This clonotype occurred many times. The chain combines TRBV4-1 with TRBJ2-3; 7 nucleotides agree with TRBD2. J gave up 6 bases and V 1 base, and 13 bases lay outside the gene matches. The CDR3 spans 17 residues. Looked up from germline, CDR1 is MGHRA and CDR2 is YSYEKL. The CDR3 loop reads CASSQALAARSGDTQYF. The CDR3 DNA reads as TGCGCCAGCAGCCAAGCGCTAGCGGCTAGGAGTGGGGATACGCAGTATTTT.

The table lists this clonotype with many counts. The chain combines TRBV9 with TRBJ1-1; D gene ambiguous. This CDR3 is 14 amino acids long. V was clipped by 1 base and J by 0 bases, with 7 bases between them. In germline, CDR1 is SGDLS, CDR2 YYNGEE. CDR3 sequence reads: CASSVYGLNTEAFF. The DNA for the CDR3 is TGTGCCAGCAGCGTATACGGTTTGAACACTGAAGCTTTCTTT.

This clonotype was observed many times. This chain joins TRBV4-3 and TRBJ1-3, with a possible D match to TRBD1 (5 bases). CDR3 size: 13 residues. Germline CDR1 reads LGHNA; CDR2 reads YSLEER. Trimming left V 2 bases short and J 6 bases short, with 8 bases between. CDR3 protein: CASSQRTLNTIYF. The CDR3 bases are TGCGCCAGCAGCCAACGGACATTAAACACCATATATTTT.

This clonotype was seen repeatedly, ten times or more. This chain connects TRBV2 to TRBJ2-5; maybe TRBD1 (6 bases). V lost 9 bases and J lost 5, with 13 bases in between. The germline V gene has CDR1 SNHLY and CDR2 FYNNEI. This CDR3 has 12 amino acids. The CDR3 region is CARQNRDETQYF. The CDR3 DNA follows: TGTGCCAGGCAAAACAGGGACGAGACCCAGTACTTC.

CDR3 region: CASSKEGLAVPYEQYF. The CDR3 DNA is TGTGCCAGCAGCAAAGAGGGGCTAGCGGTTCCCTACGAGCAGTACTTC. This chain uses TRBV21-1 with TRBJ2-7; no check of the table's D call, TRBD2, against the DNA was made. TRBV21-1 is reported as a pseudogene. This CDR3 has 16 amino acids.

This clonotype has ten or more counts. This chain connects TRBV2 to TRBJ1-6; D ambiguous. Trimming removed 1 base at V and 8 bases at J, with 9 bases between. CDR1 is SNHLY and CDR2 is FYNNEI in the germline V gene. The CDR3 is 14 amino acids. The CDR3 is CASSEGSEYSPLHF. CDR3 coding DNA: TGTGCCAGCAGTGAAGGCTCAGAATATTCACCCCTCCACTTT.

In its sample, this clonotype was seen many times. The V call is TRBV29-1, the J call TRBJ2-7, with TRBD1 as a possible D gene (5 bases). This CDR3 comprises 11 residues. Germline CDR1 is SQVTM and CDR2 is ANQGSEA. Trimming pared 7 bases from V and 1 base from J, leaving 8 bases between. CDR3 sequence reads: CSARESYEQYF. The CDR3 nucleotides are TGCAGCGCCAGGGAATCCTACGAGCAGTACTTC.

This clonotype occurred many times. The chain links TRBV5-4 to TRBJ1-1; 8 positions match TRBD1. Trimming cost V 4 bases and J 6 bases; bases outside gene matches: 8. The CDR3 is made up of 14 amino acids. The germline gives CDR1 SGHNT, CDR2 YYREEE (reference sequence). The chain's CDR3 is CASSQDRDRSEAFF. The CDR3 DNA follows: TGTGCCAGCAGCCAGGACAGGGACCGCTCTGAAGCTTTCTTT.

This clonotype was detected ten times or more. The CDR3 coding sequence is TGCAGTGCTAGTCTAGCGGGAGAGACCCAGTACTTC. Translated: CSASLAGETQYF. This rearrangement joins TRBV20-1 to TRBJ2-5, with 8 bases identical to TRBD2. With V trimmed by 3 bases and J by 4 bases, 1 base remained unmatched. The CDR3 runs 12 residues. Germline CDR1 is DFQATT and CDR2 is SNEGSKA (reference sequence).

This clonotype came up many times. The genes are TRBV28 and TRBJ2-7; 7 bases fit TRBD2. The CDR3 loop spans 14 amino acids. The V segment lost 5 bases and the J segment 4 bases; nucleotides outside the gene matches: 8. The germline V gene has CDR1 MDHEN and CDR2 SYDVKM. This chain's CDR3 is CASSPMTSWYEQYF. The CDR3 DNA reads TGTGCCAGCAGTCCTATGACTAGCTGGTACGAGCAGTACTTC.

The chain carries TRBV16 and TRBJ2-7; 10 nucleotides match TRBD1. Germline V gene lookup returns CDR1 KGHSY and CDR2 FQNENV. The CDR3 is 16 amino acids. Trimming removed 0 bases from V and 3 bases from J; junction bases left unmatched: 5. CDR3 DNA: TGTGCCAGCAGCCAATCGGAGGACAGGGGGATCTACGAGCAGTACTTC. It is translated as CASSQSEDRGIYEQYF.

This clonotype appeared many times. The chain recombines TRBV6-1 with TRBJ2-1; tentative D call: TRBD1 (7 bases). The CDR3 is 14 amino acids. Trimming stripped 6 bases from V and 4 bases from J, with 13 bases between. The germline CDR1 and CDR2 sequences are MNHNS and SASEGT. The CDR3 sequence: CASRGGTAYNEQFF. The CDR3 DNA reads as TGTGCCAGCAGAGGGGGGACAGCTTACAATGAGCAGTTCTTC.

This clonotype was seen repeatedly, ten times or more. The rearrangement links TRBV6-5 to TRBJ2-7, with TRBD1 identical over 7 bases. There are 14 residues in the CDR3. J lost 3 bases, V lost 2 bases, and 4 bases had no gene match. Germline V gene data show CDR1 as MNHEY and CDR2 as SVGAGI. The CDR3 DNA follows: TGTGCCAGCAGTTACCGAGCAGGGGGCTACGAGCAGTACTTC. Encoded protein: CASSYRAGGYEQYF.

Many counts were recorded for this clonotype. V gene TRBV6-5 combines with J gene TRBJ1-2; tentative D call: TRBD1 (5 bases). The germline gives CDR1 MNHEY, CDR2 SVGAGI. This CDR3 spans 15 amino acids. The V gene lost 2 bases and the J gene lost 4 bases, with 14 bases spanning the gap. DNA of the CDR3: TGTGCCAGCAGTTACGATGCAGGGTTGACCTATGGCTACACCTTC. Translated: CASSYDAGLTYGYTF.

This clonotype appeared a few times. The V and J genes are TRBV4-3 and TRBJ2-2; D remains ambiguous. The CDR3 is 14 residues long. With 4 bases removed from V and 4 bases from J, the gap between germline ends came to 10 bases. Germline V gene sequence: CDR1 LGHNA, CDR2 YSLEER. CDR3 bases: TGCGCCAGCAGCCTAAGGGTAACCACCGGGGAGCTGTTTTTT. As protein: CASSLRVTTGELFF.

This clonotype was seen ten or more times. The rearrangement joins TRBV4-3 to TRBJ2-7; possible D gene TRBD1, 6 bases. There are 14 residues in the CDR3. Per germline, CDR1 LGHNA and CDR2 YSLEER. V was pared by 0 bases and J by 4 bases, with 10 bases between. Here the CDR3 DNA reads TGCGCCAGCAGCCAAGATAGAGGGGGATACGAGCAGTACTTC. Amino acids: CASSQDRGGYEQYF.